One sample yielded the 32 T cell receptor beta chains listed below, sequenced in a study of PD-L1 blockade in urothelial cancer. This table comes from immunoSEQ multiplex PCR, and its TCRdb copy is limited to in-frame clones, with some not included. The sample consists of about 120,000 clones, approximately 90% of them appearing once. The time point: peripheral blood 6 weeks after treatment start. Sample: PBMCs, taken around atezolizumab (anti-PD-L1) treatment. The receptors originated from a man in his sixties with urothelial cancer.

The chain carries TRBV27 and TRBJ2-3; 9 bases line up with TRBD2. The CDR3 has 20 residues. In germline, CDR1 is MNHEY, CDR2 SMNVEV (reference sequence). Trimming removed 0 bases from V and 4 bases from J; junction bases left unmatched: 17. In DNA form, the CDR3 reads TGTGCCAGCAGTTTATCGATACTGGCGGGAGGGCCCTTTGAGGCAGATACGCAGTATTTT. Its translation is CASSLSILAGGPFEADTQYF.

The chain employs TRBV5-1 and TRBJ2-7; D may be TRBD2 (6 bases). Trimming removed 2 bases at V and 6 bases at J, with 15 bases between. The germline V gene has CDR1 SGHRS and CDR2 YFSETQ. CDR3 length: 14 residues. CDR3 protein: CASSLGGWDGEQYF. The DNA for the CDR3 is TGCGCCAGCAGCTTAGGAGGGTGGGACGGCGAGCAGTACTTC.

The chain carries TRBV15 and TRBJ2-3; D gene ambiguous. Germline CDR1 reads LNHNV; CDR2 reads YYDKDF (reference sequence). This CDR3 spans 15 amino acids. V gave up 4 bases and J gave up 5 bases, with 16 bases separating them. CDR3 sequence (DNA): TGTGCCACCAGCATAACTGCCCGACCGGGAGATACGCAGTATTTT. Its translation is CATSITARPGDTQYF. The full variable domain, rest sourced from reference TRBV15 and TRBJ2-3, is DAMVIQNPRYQVTQFGKPVTLSCSQTLNHNVMYWYQQKSSQAPKLLFHYYDKDFNNEADTPDNFQSRRPNTSFCFLDIRSPGLGDTAMYLCATSITARPGDTQYFGPGTRLTVL.

This chain uses TRBV11-2 with TRBJ1-5; D ambiguous. CDR1 is SGHAT, CDR2 FQNNGV, per germline. This CDR3 comprises 13 residues. Trimming stripped 1 base from V and 9 bases from J, with 10 bases between. CDR3 region: CASSLGQLRPQHF. In DNA, the CDR3 is TGTGCCAGCAGCTTAGGTCAGTTACGGCCCCAGCATTTT.

This rearrangement joins TRBV30 to TRBJ1-2; D is possibly TRBD1 (5 bases). The CDR3 length is 13 residues. Germline V gene data show CDR1 as GTSNPN and CDR2 as SVGIG (reference sequence). Trimming took 5 bases from V and 2 from J, leaving 12 bases between them. In DNA form, the CDR3 reads TGTGCCTGGGCACAGGCCACCAACTATGGCTACACCTTC. As protein: CAWAQATNYGYTF.

This clone was counted a single time. V and J are TRBV7-9 and TRBJ2-7, with a weak D call TRBD1 (6 bases). Trimming pared 5 bases from V and 1 base from J, leaving 12 bases between. CDR3 length: 14 residues. Germline loops: CDR1 SEHNR, CDR2 FQNEAQ (reference sequence). CDR3 in DNA: TGTGCCAGCAGCCCCCGGGACACTTCCTACGAGCAGTACTTC. It encodes CASSPRDTSYEQYF.

V is TRBV2 and J is TRBJ2-5, with TRBD1 identical over 7 bases. V shed 7 bases, J shed 9 bases, and the junction held 14 bases outside the gene matches. From germline, CDR1 is SNHLY and CDR2 FYNNEI. The length of the CDR3 is 14 residues. CDR3 DNA: TGTGCCAGCATCCTAGAAACCATACAGGGGTCCCAGTACTTC. Translation gives CASILETIQGSQYF.

The V gene is TRBV15, the J gene TRBJ2-5; TRBD1 agrees at 7 bases. The germline V gene encodes CDR1 LNHNV and CDR2 YYDKDF (reference sequence). Trimming at V came to 5 bases and at J to 1 base, leaving 10 bases not matched to a gene. The CDR3 length is 16 residues. The CDR3 sequence is CATSGGLGGPQETQYF. In DNA, the CDR3 is TGTGCCACCAGCGGGGGATTAGGGGGCCCCCAAGAGACCCAGTACTTC.

The chain is built from TRBV7-3 and TRBJ2-5, with a possible D match to TRBD2 (6 bases). CDR3 length: 16 amino acids. Germline V gives CDR1 SGHTA, CDR2 FQGTGA. V gave up 2 bases and J gave up 1 base, with 14 bases separating them. This CDR3 reads CASSLSAGNTQETQYF. The CDR3 coding sequence is TGTGCCAGCAGCTTATCTGCGGGGAATACCCAAGAGACCCAGTACTTC.

In its sample, this clone was seen a few times. The J gene is TRBJ1-1, the V gene TRBV9; no clear D gene. The CDR3 runs to 14 residues. In germline, CDR1 is SGDLS, CDR2 YYNGEE. The V and J ends lost 0 bases and 1 base respectively, with 7 bases between them. The CDR3 spells CASSVVEGNTEAFF. The DNA for the CDR3 is TGTGCCAGCAGCGTAGTGGAGGGGAACACTGAAGCTTTCTTT.

The chain has TRBV11-3 and TRBJ2-7; D gene uncertain. The germline V and J ends were trimmed by 0 bases and 5 bases, with 5 bases remaining between them. Germline CDR1 SGHNT, CDR2 YENEEA. This CDR3 spans 12 amino acids. CDR3 in DNA: TGTGCCAGCAGCTTAGAATCTCACGAGCAGTACTTC. Translating it yields CASSLESHEQYF.

The V gene is TRBV6-6, the J gene TRBJ2-5; TRBD2 matches 8 bases. CDR1 and CDR2 (germline): MNHNY, SVGAGI (reference sequence). CDR3 length: 14 amino acids. V shed 6 bases and J 5 bases; nucleotides not matched to a gene: 8. The CDR3 sequence: CASSRRGGRETQYF. The CDR3 nucleotides are TGTGCCAGCAGCAGGCGCGGGGGGCGGGAGACCCAGTACTTC.

CDR3 in amino acids: CASSIGRGQVQSSNYGYTF. In DNA form, the CDR3 reads TGTGCCAGTAGTATTGGTCGAGGACAGGTCCAATCCTCTAACTATGGCTACACCTTC. The chain has TRBV19 and TRBJ1-2, with 7 positions matching TRBD1. Germline CDR1 LNHDA, CDR2 SQIVND (reference sequence). The V and J ends lost 3 bases and 0 bases, in that order; junction bases with no gene match: 16. The CDR3 has 19 residues.

This rearrangement joins TRBV18 to TRBJ2-1; 8 nucleotides match TRBD2. Germline V gene data show CDR1 as KGHSH and CDR2 as LQKENI. The CDR3 sequence is 20 residues long. V lost 0 bases to trimming and J lost 0 bases; unmatched junction nucleotides: 13. The CDR3 sequence is CASSPPGRVAGRSSYNEQFF. The CDR3 DNA reads as TGTGCCAGCTCACCACCGGGGCGGGTAGCGGGACGTAGCTCCTACAATGAGCAGTTCTTC.

The rearrangement links TRBV18 to TRBJ2-1, with TRBD2 matching over 7 bases. Trimming cost V 8 bases and J 1 base; bases outside gene matches: 17. Germline V CDR1 and CDR2: KGHSH, LQKENI. The CDR3 has 18 amino acids. In nucleotides, the CDR3 is TGTGCCAGCCACCAAGGCGGGAGAGGATCGGGGTCCTACAATGAGCAGTTCTTC. Its translation: CASHQGGRGSGSYNEQFF.

This chain links TRBV29-1 with TRBJ2-6, with D possibly being TRBD1 (6 bases). CDR1 and CDR2 (germline): SQVTM, ANQGSEA. CDR3 size: 13 residues. Between the trimmed V and J ends, which lost 5 bases and 4 bases, there was a span of 9 bases. The DNA of the CDR3 is TGCAGCGTTACAGGGTCCGGGGCCAACGTCCTGACTTTC. Translated, it gives CSVTGSGANVLTF.

The V gene is TRBV7-2, the J gene TRBJ2-3; D is ambiguous. Deletions cut 1 base from V and 6 bases from J, with 8 bases between. CDR1 SGHTA and CDR2 FQGNSA come from the germline V gene. This CDR3 has 13 amino acids. The CDR3 sequence is CASSLDPLDTQYF. In DNA form, the CDR3 reads TGTGCCAGCAGCTTAGATCCGTTGGATACGCAGTATTTT. The whole variable domain, filled in from reference TRBV7-2 and TRBJ2-3, reads GAGVSQSPSNKVTEKGKDVELRCDPISGHTALYWYRQSLGQGLEFLIYFQGNSAPDKSGLPSDRFSAERTGGSVSTLTIQRTQQEDSAVYLCASSLDPLDTQYFGPGTRLTVL.

The V call is TRBV19, the J call TRBJ2-5, with D possibly being TRBD1 (6 bases). There are 14 residues in the CDR3. Germline lookup yields CDR1 LNHDA and CDR2 SQIVND (reference sequence). V gave up 8 bases and J gave up 7 bases, with 20 bases separating them. DNA for the CDR3: TGTGCCAGTCAACCAGAGGACAGTGCTGGGACCCAGTACTTC. Its protein product is CASQPEDSAGTQYF.

The chain uses TRBV5-4 and TRBJ2-3; TRBD1 aligns across 11 bases. The length of the CDR3 is 16 residues. The germline CDR1 and CDR2 sequences are SGHNT and YYREEE (reference sequence). The V and J ends lost 4 bases and 4 bases, in that order; junction bases with no gene match: 8. The CDR3 DNA reads as TGTGCCAGCAGCCTGGTAGGGGGACAGGGGGCAGATACGCAGTATTTT. This sequence encodes CASSLVGGQGADTQYF.

The CDR3 sequence: CASSEIAGGGANVLTF. CDR3 sequence (DNA): TGTGCCAGCAGTGAGATAGCGGGAGGTGGGGCCAACGTCCTGACTTTC. The rearrangement links TRBV6-1 to TRBJ2-6, with TRBD2 identical over 10 bases. Germline V gene lookup returns CDR1 MNHNS and CDR2 SASEGT. The trim removed 3 bases at V and 3 bases at J, leaving 2 bases unmatched. The CDR3 covers 16 residues.

The chain carries TRBV28 and TRBJ1-1; perhaps TRBD1 as D (6 bases). The germline CDR1 and CDR2 sequences are MDHEN and SYDVKM. Trimming took 5 bases from V and 4 from J, leaving 11 bases between them. This CDR3 region has 13 residues. DNA for the CDR3: TGTGCCAGCAGTGGCGGGGGCCCCACTGAAGCTTTCTTT. Its protein is CASSGGGPTEAFF. Full variable domain (rest looked up from reference TRBV28 and TRBJ1-1): DVKVTQSSRYLVKRTGEKVFLECVQDMDHENMFWYRQDPGLGLRLIYFSYDVKMKEKGDIPEGYSVSREKKERFSLILESASTNQTSMYLCASSGGGPTEAFFGQGTRLTVV.

This chain connects TRBV6-1 to TRBJ2-1; tentative D call: TRBD2 (6 bases). This CDR3 contains 12 residues. Germline V CDR1 and CDR2: MNHNS, SASEGT. Trimming left V 8 bases short and J 4 bases short, with 9 bases between. In nucleotides, the CDR3 is TGTGCCAGCGGGGGGTTTTACAATGAGCAGTTCTTC. Protein: CASGGFYNEQFF.

This CDR3 reads CASGLARGRETQYF. The CDR3 nucleotides read TGTGCTAGTGGTTTGGCCCGCGGTCGAGAGACCCAGTACTTC. V and J are TRBV12-5 and TRBJ2-5, with no clear D. Trimming pared 1 base from V and 4 bases from J, leaving 10 bases between. The CDR3 sequence is 14 residues long. Germline V gene lookup returns CDR1 LGHNT and CDR2 FRNRAP. Together with reference TRBV12-5 and TRBJ2-5, the CDR3 gives the full variable domain: DARVTQTPRHKVTEMGQEVTMRCQPILGHNTVFWYRQTMMQGLELLAYFRNRAPLDDSGMPKDRFSAEMPDATLATLKIQPSEPRDSAVYFCASGLARGRETQYFGPGTRLLVL.

V is TRBV10-3 and J is TRBJ1-5; TRBD1 matches at 10 bases. J was trimmed by 1 base and V by 5 bases; bases with no gene match: 2. The germline V gene encodes CDR1 ENHRY and CDR2 SYGVKD. The CDR3 consists of 15 residues. The CDR3 DNA sequence: TGTGCCATCAGTTCGGGACAGGGGAGCAATCAGCCCCAGCATTTT. This translates into CAISSGQGSNQPQHF.

The chain links TRBV6-6 to TRBJ2-3; TRBD2 aligns across 8 bases. This CDR3 has 15 residues. V shed 2 bases, J shed 5 bases, and the junction held 6 bases outside the gene matches. CDR1 and CDR2 from the germline V gene are MNHNY and SVGAGI (reference sequence). The CDR3: CASSYDSREGDTQYF. The CDR3 DNA sequence: TGTGCCAGCAGTTACGATAGCCGGGAGGGAGATACGCAGTATTTT.

The V gene is TRBV5-4, the J gene TRBJ1-2, with 7 bases matching TRBD1. V lost 4 bases and J lost 0; bases outside the gene matches: 6. The CDR3 spans 15 residues. The germline CDR1 and CDR2 sequences are SGHNT and YYREEE (reference sequence). CDR3 loop: CASSPQGQANYGYTF. The CDR3 region has the DNA TGTGCCAGCAGCCCACAGGGGCAAGCTAACTATGGCTACACCTTC. Combining the CDR3 with reference TRBV5-4 and TRBJ1-2 gives the whole variable domain ETGVTQSPTHLIKTRGQQVTLRCSSQSGHNTVSWYQQALGQGPQFIFQYYREEENGRGNFPPRFSGLQFPNYSSELNVNALELDDSALYLCASSPQGQANYGYTFGSGTRLTVV.

The V and J genes are TRBV6-6 and TRBJ1-1; D call uncertain. Deletions cut 8 bases from V and 1 base from J, with 11 bases between. The CDR3 is 13 amino acids. Germline V CDR1 and CDR2: MNHNY, SVGAGI (reference sequence). The CDR3 is CASAKTKNTEAFF. The CDR3 DNA reads as TGTGCCAGCGCTAAAACGAAGAACACTGAAGCTTTCTTT.

The genes are TRBV5-8 and TRBJ1-4; 7 nucleotides line up with TRBD1. J gave up 8 bases and V 0 bases, and 7 bases lay outside the gene matches. The CDR3 is 15 residues long. Germline V gene lookup returns CDR1 SGHTS and CDR2 YDEGEE. The CDR3 protein is CASSLGGGLEEKLFF. DNA for the CDR3: TGTGCCAGCAGCTTGGGAGGGGGCCTTGAAGAAAAACTGTTTTTT. The full variable domain, in which reference TRBV5-8 and TRBJ1-4 provide the parts outside the CDR3, is EAGVTQSPTHLIKTRGQQATLRCSPISGHTSVYWYQQALGLGLQFLLWYDEGEERNRGNFPPRFSGRQFPNYSSELNVNALELEDSALYLCASSLGGGLEEKLFFGSGTQLSVL.

The V call is TRBV11-3, the J call TRBJ2-1; no clear D gene. V was shortened by 4 bases and J by 0 bases, with 4 bases between the two germline ends. Germline CDR1 is SGHNT and CDR2 is YENEEA. There are 13 residues in the CDR3. The CDR3 DNA follows: TGTGCCAGCAGCTACATCTCCTACAATGAGCAGTTCTTC. Protein sequence: CASSYISYNEQFF.

The chain links TRBV27 to TRBJ2-5, with D unclear. V lost 4 bases to trimming and J lost 5 bases, with 11 bases between them. The CDR3 has 13 amino acids. Germline CDR1 and CDR2: MNHEY and SMNVEV (reference sequence). As DNA, the CDR3 is TGTGCCAGCAGTTATAACCTCGGGGAGACCCAGTACTTC. It translates to CASSYNLGETQYF.

This rearrangement joins TRBV19 to TRBJ1-1; a possible D gene is TRBD1 (5 bases). V was shortened by 5 bases and J by 4 bases, with 11 bases between the two germline ends. The CDR3 sequence is 13 residues long. The germline CDR1 and CDR2 sequences are LNHDA and SQIVND (reference sequence). CDR3 bases: TGTGCCAGTAGTCCTTCCCAGGGCACTGAAGCTTTCTTT. This sequence encodes CASSPSQGTEAFF.

The chain has TRBV18 and TRBJ2-5; 11 bases match TRBD2. Trimming took 3 bases from V and 2 from J; bases not matched to a gene: 5. Germline assignment: CDR1 KGHSH and CDR2 LQKENI. This CDR3 is 16 amino acids long. The CDR3, as DNA: TGTGCCAGCTCACCTCTAGCGGGAGGAACACAAGAGACCCAGTACTTC. Protein product: CASSPLAGGTQETQYF.